This TCR beta chain originates from a study of blood T cell repertoires in COVID-19. Using immunoSEQ multiplex PCR, the repertoire was profiled, and TCRdb retains in-frame clones only, with some absent. Of 200,000 to 250,000 clones listed, 85% to 90% are singletons. V shed 2 bases, J shed 4 bases, and the junction held 9 bases outside the gene matches. Germline lookup yields CDR1 MGHRA and CDR2 YSYEKL. CDR3 length equals 17 residues. The sequence derives from an elderly man with acute or convalescent COVID-19. The sample was peripheral blood. The V gene is TRBV4-1, the J gene TRBJ2-2, with 8 bases matching TRBD1. DNA for the CDR3: TGCGCCAGCAGCCAATCCAACTTGGGACAGGTCACCGGGGAGCTGTTTTTT. This encodes CASSQSNLGQVTGELFF.